These 29 T cell receptor beta chains share one sample of origin, sequenced in a study of cytomegalovirus exposure and HLA in healthy donors. In the PCR, 60 Vbeta and 13 Jbeta primers were used. Generated by immunoSEQ multiplex PCR, the TCRdb table keeps only in-frame clones and is missing some. The sample records 120,000 to 150,000 clones, approximately 80% being singletons. What was sequenced was PBMCs. The receptors were sampled from a woman aged 35 to 49 in good health and CMV-seronegative.

The J gene is TRBJ1-1, the V gene TRBV10-3; 8 bases are a match to TRBD1. The V gene's germline CDR1 is ENHRY and CDR2 SYGVKD. V gave up 10 bases and J gave up 3 bases; unmatched junction bases: 4. The CDR3 is made up of 12 amino acids. CDR3 coding DNA: TGTGCCAGCATGACAGGGGACACTGAAGCTTTCTTT. Its translation: CASMTGDTEAFF.

This clone was observed a single time. This chain links TRBV4-1 with TRBJ2-7; TRBD2 matches 13 bases. The CDR3 length is 15 residues. CDR1 is MGHRA, CDR2 YSYEKL, per germline. The ends lost 1 base at V and 3 bases at J; junction bases unmatched: 0. Here the CDR3 reads CASSQGLAGGYEQYF. The CDR3 bases are TGCGCCAGCAGCCAAGGACTAGCGGGAGGCTACGAGCAGTACTTC.

The V and J genes are TRBV11-2 and TRBJ2-3; 7 bases map to TRBD2. CDR1 and CDR2 (germline): SGHAT, FQNNGV. Trimming cost V 5 bases and J 1 base; bases outside gene matches: 9. The CDR3 consists of 16 residues. The CDR3, as DNA: TGTGCCAGCAGCCCCCACCTAGCGGAGCGCACAGATACGCAGTATTTT. This sequence encodes CASSPHLAERTDTQYF.

The chain combines TRBV28 with TRBJ2-1; TRBD2 agrees at 16 bases. The V gene end was trimmed by 6 bases and the J gene end by 5 bases; junction bases not matched to a gene: 10. CDR3 size: 18 residues. Germline CDR1 is MDHEN and CDR2 is SYDVKM. For the CDR3, the DNA is TGTGCCAGCAGAAGAGCTGGGACTAGCGGGAGGGTGGACAATGAGCAGTTCTTC. It codes for CASRRAGTSGRVDNEQFF.

The chain couples TRBV6-6 to TRBJ1-6; unclear D gene. This CDR3 has 15 amino acids. Trimming cost V 4 bases and J 4 bases, with 11 bases left between them. The germline CDR1 and CDR2 sequences are MNHNY and SVGAGI (reference sequence). The CDR3 protein is CASSSRGPYNSPLHF. The CDR3 nucleotides are TGTGCCAGCAGTTCAAGAGGCCCATATAATTCACCCCTCCACTTT.

The rearrangement joins TRBV4-2 to TRBJ2-1; 11 bases map to TRBD2. The CDR3 consists of 17 residues. Germline V gene sequence: CDR1 LGHNA, CDR2 YNFKEQ. J was trimmed by 9 bases and V by 0 bases; bases with no gene match: 10. The CDR3 nucleotides are TGTGCCAGCAGCCAAGATGTTCGACTAGCGGGACCGGGTGAGCAGTTCTTC. Protein product: CASSQDVRLAGPGEQFF.

The sample holds one count of this clone. The chain carries TRBV18 and TRBJ2-1; tentative D call: TRBD2 (5 bases). CDR1 and CDR2 (germline): KGHSH, LQKENI. V lost 0 bases and J lost 6, with 27 bases in between. This CDR3 spans 20 amino acids. The CDR3 is CASSPPSTSRGFVSSNEQFF. The DNA for the CDR3 is TGTGCCAGCTCACCACCGAGTACTTCCCGGGGATTTGTGAGTAGCAATGAGCAGTTCTTC.

V is TRBV4-1 and J is TRBJ2-1, with TRBD2 matching over 8 bases. The V and J ends lost 4 bases and 7 bases, in that order; junction bases with no gene match: 12. Per germline, CDR1 MGHRA and CDR2 YSYEKL. The length of the CDR3 is 16 residues. This chain's CDR3 is CASSRPTGGLRNEQFF. The CDR3 DNA is TGCGCCAGCAGCCGACCAACGGGAGGGCTGCGTAATGAGCAGTTCTTC.

The CDR3 DNA sequence: TGTGCCAGCAGTGAGGTCCGATTGGCGCGGAGAGGGCAGTTCTTC. Protein sequence: CASSEVRLARRGQFF. The chain joins TRBV6-1 to TRBJ2-1; D is undetermined. The V and J ends lost 3 bases and 12 bases respectively, with 21 bases between them. The germline V gene encodes CDR1 MNHNS and CDR2 SASEGT. CDR3 length: 15 residues.

The V call is TRBV5-4, the J call TRBJ2-3, with 10 bases matching TRBD2. Germline V CDR1 and CDR2: SGHNT, YYREEE (reference sequence). V gave up 0 bases and J gave up 3 bases; unmatched junction bases: 7. This CDR3 spans 17 amino acids. CDR3: CASSLGDLAGATDTQYF. As DNA, the CDR3 is TGTGCCAGCAGCTTGGGAGACCTAGCGGGAGCAACAGATACGCAGTATTTT.

The J gene is TRBJ1-5, the V gene TRBV5-8, with TRBD1 identical over 9 bases. Germline V gene lookup returns CDR1 SGHTS and CDR2 YDEGEE. The CDR3 totals 15 residues. The V segment lost 3 bases and the J segment 6 bases; nucleotides outside the gene matches: 7. DNA of the CDR3: TGTGCCAGCAGCTGGGGGGACAGGGTGTCTCAGCCCCAGCATTTT. Translated: CASSWGDRVSQPQHF.

This CDR3 reads CSVGTARLTRPNYGYTF. The CDR3 nucleotides are TGCAGCGTGGGGACAGCCAGGCTGACCCGACCAAACTATGGCTACACCTTC. The chain uses TRBV29-1 and TRBJ1-2, with 7 bases aligning to TRBD1. V was pared by 6 bases and J by 2 bases, with 18 bases of the junction left unmatched. Germline CDR1 SQVTM, CDR2 ANQGSEA. This CDR3 contains 17 residues.

The chain carries TRBV19 and TRBJ2-7; TRBD2 aligns across 9 bases. Germline lookup yields CDR1 LNHDA and CDR2 SQIVND (reference sequence). This CDR3 has 15 amino acids. Trimming cost V 9 bases and J 2 bases; bases outside gene matches: 11. This CDR3 reads CASQPSGGLTYEQYF. The CDR3 region has the DNA TGTGCCAGCCAGCCCAGCGGGGGGCTAACCTACGAGCAGTACTTC.

There are a few counts of this clone. This chain joins TRBV6-1 and TRBJ1-4; 10 positions agree with TRBD1. This CDR3 region has 17 residues. J gave up 8 bases and V 3 bases, and 12 bases lay outside the gene matches. Germline CDR1 is MNHNS and CDR2 is SASEGT. The CDR3 protein is CASSDSHSTGGREKLFF. DNA for the CDR3: TGTGCCAGCAGTGACAGCCATTCGACAGGGGGCAGGGAAAAACTGTTTTTT.

The chain links TRBV6-1 to TRBJ2-1; 8 positions agree with TRBD1. The CDR3 totals 14 residues. J was trimmed by 1 base and V by 8 bases; bases with no gene match: 4. Germline V gene data show CDR1 as MNHNS and CDR2 as SASEGT. The CDR3 nucleotides are TGTGCCAGCGCGGACAGGGAGTCCTACAATGAGCAGTTCTTC. Translated, it gives CASADRESYNEQFF.

The rearrangement links TRBV6-1 to TRBJ1-2; no definite D call. Germline CDR1 is MNHNS and CDR2 is SASEGT. With 2 bases removed from V and 3 bases from J, the gap between germline ends came to 10 bases. The CDR3 extends over 14 amino acids. The CDR3 loop reads CASSERWGDYGYTF. Here the CDR3 DNA reads TGTGCCAGCAGTGAACGGTGGGGAGACTATGGCTACACCTTC.

CDR3 in amino acids: CASSPTGVRNTEAFF. CDR3 coding DNA: TGTGCCAGCAGCCCCACAGGGGTCAGGAACACTGAAGCTTTCTTT. The V call is TRBV5-5, the J call TRBJ1-1; TRBD1 agrees at 7 bases. V shed 4 bases and J 1 base; nucleotides not matched to a gene: 7. The CDR3 runs to 15 residues. CDR1 is SGHKS, CDR2 YYEKEE, per germline (reference sequence). The variable domain in full, with the rest retrieved from reference TRBV5-5 and TRBJ1-1, is DAGVTQSPTHLIKTRGQQVTLRCSPISGHKSVSWYQQVLGQGPQFIFQYYEKEERGRGNFPDRFSARQFPNYSSELNVNALLLGDSALYLCASSPTGVRNTEAFFGQGTRLTVV.

The rearrangement joins TRBV2 to TRBJ2-4, with 7 bases identical to TRBD1. The CDR3 totals 17 residues. V shed 5 bases, J shed 0 bases, and the junction held 10 bases outside the gene matches. Germline CDR1 and CDR2: SNHLY and FYNNEI. CDR3: CASSYNRGVGAKNIQYF. The DNA of the CDR3 is TGTGCCAGCAGTTATAACAGGGGTGTGGGAGCCAAAAACATTCAGTACTTC.

This clone was found once. The chain employs TRBV28 and TRBJ2-3; maybe TRBD1 (5 bases). CDR1 is MDHEN, CDR2 SYDVKM, per germline. V gave up 4 bases and J gave up 1 base, with 12 bases separating them. This CDR3 spans 15 amino acids. The CDR3 loop is CASSWGALRTDTQYF. CDR3 sequence (DNA): TGTGCCAGCAGTTGGGGCGCCCTACGCACAGATACGCAGTATTTT.

This sequence joins TRBV5-6 and TRBJ2-5; tentatively, D is TRBD1 (5 bases). There are 13 residues in the CDR3. Germline values: CDR1 SGHDT, CDR2 YYEEEE. V was cut by 5 bases and J by 3 bases, with 11 bases left in between. CDR3 protein: CASSPTDKETQYF. The CDR3 DNA reads as TGTGCCAGCAGTCCGACAGATAAAGAGACCCAGTACTTC. Full variable domain (remainder filled in from reference TRBV5-6 and TRBJ2-5): DAGVTQSPTHLIKTRGQQVTLRCSPKSGHDTVSWYQQALGQGPQFIFQYYEEEERQRGNFPDRFSGHQFPNYSSELNVNALLLGDSALYLCASSPTDKETQYFGPGTRLLVL.

The V and J genes are TRBV2 and TRBJ2-7; D perhaps matches TRBD1 (5 bases). V was cut by 2 bases and J by 3 bases, with 11 bases left in between. The CDR3 sequence is 14 residues long. The germline gives CDR1 SNHLY, CDR2 FYNNEI. The CDR3 reads CASSENRSGYEQYF. The CDR3 region has the DNA TGTGCCAGCAGTGAAAACAGGTCTGGCTACGAGCAGTACTTC.

This clone was counted a single time. V is TRBV7-3 and J is TRBJ2-3; D remains unclear. V gave up 5 bases and J gave up 2 bases, with 8 bases separating them. Germline V gene lookup returns CDR1 SGHTA and CDR2 FQGTGA. The CDR3 consists of 13 residues. The CDR3 region has the DNA TGTGCCAGCAGCCCCACTTACACAGATACGCAGTATTTT. It codes for CASSPTYTDTQYF.

The chain employs TRBV6-5 and TRBJ1-5; D might be TRBD1 (6 bases). The V end lost 6 bases, the J end lost 0 bases, and 6 bases lay between the germline ends. The CDR3 covers 13 residues. Per the germline V gene, CDR1 is MNHEY and CDR2 is SVGAGI. Written as DNA, the CDR3 is TGTGCCAGCAGACAGGGTAGCAATCAGCCCCAGCATTTT. Amino acids: CASRQGSNQPQHF.

CDR3 sequence reads: CAILEQYF. The CDR3 DNA sequence: TGCGCCATCCTTGAGCAGTACTTC. This rearrangement joins TRBV23-1 to TRBJ2-7; D ambiguous. TRBV23-1 qualifies as an ORF whose function is uncertain. The CDR3 is 8 amino acids. Trimming removed 10 bases at V and 7 bases at J, with 5 bases between.

The gene calls are TRBV5-4 and TRBJ2-1, with TRBD2 identical over 8 bases. J gave up 6 bases and V 4 bases, and 6 bases lay outside the gene matches. The CDR3 runs to 14 residues. Germline V gene data show CDR1 as SGHNT and CDR2 as YYREEE (reference sequence). The CDR3, as DNA: TGTGCCAGCAGCGGGGCGGGAGGAGTCAATGAGCAGTTCTTC. This gives the protein CASSGAGGVNEQFF.

V gene TRBV7-9 combines with J gene TRBJ2-5, with 7 bases matching TRBD2. CDR1 and CDR2 from the germline V gene are SEHNR and FQNEAQ (reference sequence). V gave up 5 bases and J gave up 4 bases; unmatched junction bases: 7. The CDR3 has 14 residues. CDR3 nucleotides: TGTGCCAGCAGCGGACTAGACCCATCAGAGACCCAGTACTTC. It encodes CASSGLDPSETQYF.

The chain couples TRBV15 to TRBJ1-3; 8 bases line up with TRBD1. The junction had 6 bases not matched to a gene; V was cut back by 2 bases and J by 0 bases. This CDR3 contains 17 residues. Germline-derived CDR1 and CDR2 are LNHNV and YYDKDF (reference sequence). The CDR3 reads CATSRRDRPISGNTIYF. The CDR3 DNA reads TGTGCCACCAGCAGAAGGGACAGGCCTATCTCTGGAAACACCATATATTTT.

This CDR3 is CASHLQTGERNTIYF. The CDR3 nucleotides read TGTGCCAGCCATCTACAGACAGGGGAAAGAAACACCATATATTTT. V usage is TRBV28 and J usage is TRBJ1-3, with 8 bases that match TRBD1. This CDR3 has 15 residues. Per the germline V gene, CDR1 is MDHEN and CDR2 is SYDVKM. Unmatched junction bases numbered 11, after V lost 8 bases and J lost 5 bases.

The J gene is TRBJ2-3, the V gene TRBV23-1; maybe TRBD1 (6 bases). TRBV23-1 counts as an open reading frame of uncertain function. This CDR3 is 17 amino acids long. V dropped 1 base and J dropped 1 base, with 15 bases sitting between them. CDR3 DNA: TGCGCCAGCAGTCAATTAAATTCTAGGACAGGCACAGATACGCAGTATTTT. It codes for CASSQLNSRTGTDTQYF.